The rows below give T cell receptor beta chains drawn from one sample of a study of glioma-infiltrating T cells after dendritic cell vaccination. The data were produced by immunoSEQ multiplex PCR, yet TCRdb's version contains in-frame clones alone and is incomplete. The sample carries 85,000 to 110,000 clones, 81% recorded once. The input for sequencing was blood, taken before dendritic cell vaccination. All receptors come from a human donor with glioblastoma. Both conserved end residues are part of each CDR3. A D gene is named only where the DNA matches it firmly. Clone size is not always given. Where it is, it says once, few, many or a class for expanded clones.

d_call j_call v_call clone_size cdr3_nt cdr3_aa
NA TRBJ2-6 TRBV27 NA TGTGCCAGCAGATTAACAGGGCCAGGCAACGTCCTGACTTTC CASRLTGPGNVLTF
NA TRBJ2-3 TRBV7-2 NA TGTGCCAGCAGCCCCAGGGTAGGGGGGAGGGCAGATACGCAGTATTTT CASSPRVGGRADTQYF
NA TRBJ1-5 TRBV6-6 NA TGTGCCAGCAGTTACTTATACGGGGGAGATCAGCCCCAGCATTTT CASSYLYGGDQPQHF
NA TRBJ1-1 TRBV19 NA TGTGCCAGTAGTATAGTTCGAGGGAACACTGAAGCTTTCTTT CASSIVRGNTEAFF
NA TRBJ1-2 TRBV4-3 NA TGCGCCAGCAGCCAAGACTCCTCTACAGGGCCTTACTATGGCTACACCTTC CASSQDSSTGPYYGYTF
NA TRBJ1-2 TRBV30 NA TGTGCCTGGAGTGTAAGTGGAATAACAGGGGGCTACACCTTC CAWSVSGITGGYTF
TRBD2 TRBJ2-1 TRBV15 NA TGTGCCACAAGAAGAAGGACTAGCGGGGTGTACAATGAGCAGTTCTTC CATRRRTSGVYNEQFF
TRBD1 TRBJ2-7 TRBV30 NA TGTGCCTGGAGTGTCGGGACAGGCTTGGATGAGCAGTACTTC CAWSVGTGLDEQYF
TRBD1 TRBJ1-4 TRBV6-6 NA TGTGCCAGCAGTTACGGGACAGGGGGCGATGAAAAACTGTTTTTT CASSYGTGGDEKLFF
TRBD1 TRBJ2-3 TRBV7-3 NA TGTGCCAGCAGCTTATGGGGGACAGAAGGTACAGATACGCAGTATTTT CASSLWGTEGTDTQYF
NA TRBJ1-2 TRBV4-2 NA TGTGCCAGCAGTAGGGGTAACTATGGCTACACCTTC CASSRGNYGYTF
NA TRBJ1-3 TRBV19 NA TGTGCCAGTACCCTACAGGGTTCGTACTCTGGAAACACCATATATTTT CASTLQGSYSGNTIYF
TRBD1 TRBJ1-1 TRBV10-1 few TGCGCCAGCAGTGAGTTTACAGGGGGACTAGCTTTCTTT CASSEFTGGLAFF
TRBD2 TRBJ2-3 TRBV13 NA TGTGCCAGCAGTTCAGGACTAGCGGGGGGTTCAGATACGCAGTATTTT CASSSGLAGGSDTQYF
NA TRBJ1-1 TRBV6-5 NA TGTGCCAGCGGGGGCAGGGGAGAGCGGAACACTGAAGCTTTCTTT CASGGRGERNTEAFF
TRBD1 TRBJ1-2 TRBV4-1 NA TGCGCCAGCACTCGGCCGGGACAGAGACGACAGGGTGTACGAGGCTACACCTTC CASTRPGQRRQGVRGYTF
TRBD1 TRBJ2-7 TRBV30 few TGTGCCTGGAAAGGACAGGGGGCGGTGGACGAGCAGTACTTC CAWKGQGAVDEQYF
TRBD1 TRBJ2-2 TRBV19 NA TGTGCCAGTAGTATCGACAGGGCTCACTCCGGGGAGCTGTTTTTT CASSIDRAHSGELFF
NA TRBJ2-1 TRBV4-1 NA TGCGCCAGCAGCCAAGGACTCAATGAGCAGTTCTTC CASSQGLNEQFF
NA TRBJ2-2 TRBV5-4 once TGTGCCAGCAGCCCCGGGACCGGGGAGCTGTTTTTT CASSPGTGELFF
TRBD1 TRBJ1-1 TRBV5-1 NA TGCGCCAGCAGCACTGGACAGGGGGGTGCTTTCTTT CASSTGQGGAFF
TRBD2 TRBJ2-7 TRBV13 NA TGTGCCAGCATCTTAGGCTTAGCGGGGATGCCCGGCGAGCAGTACTTC CASILGLAGMPGEQYF
TRBD2 TRBJ2-1 TRBV19 NA TGTGCCAGTAGGAGCGGGGCACGACCTTACAATGAGCAGTTCTTC CASRSGARPYNEQFF
NA TRBJ1-1 TRBV7-2 NA TGTGCCAGCAGAGAAGTGGGAGGGGCGGGTGAAGCTTTCTTT CASREVGGAGEAFF
TRBD1 TRBJ2-5 TRBV2 NA TGTGCCAGCAAAACAGGGGGCGCGACGAAGCAGTACTTC CASKTGGATKQYF
NA TRBJ2-7 TRBV27 NA TGTGCCAGCAGCCCGCTGGGAGCCCACGAGCAGTACTTC CASSPLGAHEQYF
NA TRBJ2-1 TRBV11-2 NA TGTGCCAGCAGCCCGCTCACGGGAGACTACAATGAGCAGTTCTTC CASSPLTGDYNEQFF
NA TRBJ2-2 TRBV5-1 NA TGCGCCAGCAGCTTGACAGTGAACACCGGGGAGCTGTTTTTT CASSLTVNTGELFF
TRBD1 TRBJ1-1 TRBV19 few TGTGCCAGCCGCCGAGACAGGGAAGAAGCTTTCTTT CASRRDREEAFF
NA TRBJ2-7 TRBV11-3 NA TGTGCCAGCAGCTTCGAACCGGAGGGTGAGCAGTACTTC CASSFEPEGEQYF
NA TRBJ1-5 TRBV28 once TGTGCCACCTGGCCTTCCAATCAGCCCCAGCATTTT CATWPSNQPQHF
TRBD1 TRBJ1-6 TRBV2 NA TGTGCCAGCACCACAAGTGAGGGGGCTTATAATTCACCCCTCCACTTT CASTTSEGAYNSPLHF
TRBD2 TRBJ2-3 TRBV9 NA TGTGCCAGCACCATATCGGGGGGTTTCACAGATACGCAGTATTTT CASTISGGFTDTQYF
TRBD1 TRBJ2-1 TRBV27 NA TGTGCCAGCAGCCCGGACAGGGGCAATGAGCAGTTCTTC CASSPDRGNEQFF
NA TRBJ2-3 TRBV19 NA TGTGCCAGTAGTCCCCCGGGACTGCGAAGCACAGATACGCAGTATTTT CASSPPGLRSTDTQYF
NA TRBJ1-2 TRBV1 NA TGCACCAGCAGCCAGACGGACAGAGAATCTGGCTACACCTTC CTSSQTDRESGYTF
NA TRBJ1-1 TRBV25-1 NA TGTGCCAGCAGTGAATTATCCGTGAACACTGAAGCTTTCTTT CASSELSVNTEAFF
TRBD1 TRBJ2-7 TRBV27 NA TGTGCCAGCAGTTCCTTCGTTAGGACAGGGGGTCACGAGCAGTACTTC CASSSFVRTGGHEQYF
TRBD2 TRBJ2-7 TRBV4-3 NA TGCGCCAGCAGCCAAGATCTAGCGGGGCCTGGGGTATCCTACGAGCAGTACTTC CASSQDLAGPGVSYEQYF
NA TRBJ2-7 TRBV7-6 once TGTGCCAGCAGCTTAGCGGGGGGAGTCGACGAGCAGTACTTC CASSLAGGVDEQYF
NA TRBJ2-7 TRBV5-1 NA TGCGCCAGCAGCTTCCCCACAGGTGACGAGCAGTACTTC CASSFPTGDEQYF